The text below deals with one T cell receptor (beta chain). The antigen is not known. Other DNA sequences of this sample code for an identical CDR3. The data belong to a study of T cell responses to AZD1222 COVID-19 vaccine. General observations from the study: Only after the peak T cell response were repertoires sampled. Within unmutated variant regions lay the reported targets of nearly half of spike-specific TCRs. The donor cohort was predominantly white British with a female majority, and clonal diversity may have been underestimated.

Pooled together were second doses at about 4 or about 12 weeks. Data came from immunoSEQ multiplex PCR; TCRdb stores just in-frame clones and leaves some out. The repertoire holds around 150,000 clones, roughly 92% seen once, with approximately 5.5% in the top ten. CDR1 and CDR2 (germline): KGHSH, LQKENI. The CDR3 sequence is 15 residues long. The V segment lost 6 bases and the J segment 7 bases; nucleotides outside the gene matches: 8. This TCR derives from an adult who received the AZD1222 COVID-19 vaccine. The specimen comprised peripheral blood, sampled 28 days after the second AZD1222 dose. The chain has TRBV18 and TRBJ1-5, with 11 bases identical to TRBD1. The CDR3 nucleotides read TGTGCCAGCTCGCAACCAGGGACAGGGGGACAGCCCCAGCATTTT. Translating it yields CASSQPGTGGQPQHF.